The clone carrying this T cell receptor (beta chain) was found once. Healthy individuals who donated bone marrow served as the donors. Donors were nominally healthy when sampled, though unrecorded immune exposures were likely. Researchers ran the PCR with 60 Vbeta and 13 Jbeta primers. This table comes from immunoSEQ multiplex PCR, and its TCRdb copy is limited to in-frame clones, with some not included. Altogether about 170,000 clones are present, under 80% being singletons, with the ten largest covering 2% to 2.5%. This specimen comes from a study of cytomegalovirus exposure and HLA in healthy donors. This CDR3 is built from 15 residues. Trimming took 3 bases from V and 3 from J; bases not matched to a gene: 5. Germline V gene data show CDR1 as MNHEY and CDR2 as SMNVEV (reference sequence).

The clonotype comes from a human donor in good health. Sequencing was performed on PBMCs. The chain has TRBV27 and TRBJ2-7; TRBD1 aligns across 10 bases. CDR3 DNA: TGTGCCAGCAGTTTTGGGACAGGGGATGGCTACGAGCAGTACTTC. This translates into CASSFGTGDGYEQYF.